One sample yielded the 3 T cell receptor beta chains listed below, sequenced in a study of CD8+ T cells in alopecia areata. RNA, once extracted, was reverse transcribed into cDNA for use as the sequencing template. The protocol was immunoSEQ multiplex PCR, while the TCRdb copy is restricted to in-frame clones and leaves out a portion. This table holds 110,000 to 150,000 clones, nearly 55% found once. Treatment noted: oral pan-JAK inhibitor, 5-10 mg twice daily. The starting material was CD8+ T cells sorted from blood, obtained at week 4, from a patient treated with tofacitinib. The receptors here all came from a human donor with alopecia areata.

This clone was seen only a few times. The chain combines TRBV10-3 with TRBJ2-7; weak D call: TRBD1 (6 bases). Germline CDR1 reads ENHRY; CDR2 reads SYGVKD. With 10 bases removed from V and 5 bases from J, the gap between germline ends came to 21 bases. This CDR3 has 14 amino acids. The CDR3 DNA reads TGTGCCACCTCCTCGGGACATCCCGCCGACGAGCAGTACTTC. Translation: CATSSGHPADEQYF.

The chain recombines TRBV13 with TRBJ2-1; 11 bases align to TRBD2. V shed 5 bases, J shed 8 bases, and the junction held 8 bases outside the gene matches. CDR1 and CDR2 from the germline V gene are PRHDT and FYEKMQ (reference sequence). CDR3 length: 15 amino acids. The CDR3 nucleotides are TGTGCCAGCAGCCTCGGGACTAGCGGCTCCGATGAGCAGTTCTTC. This translates into CASSLGTSGSDEQFF.

This clone was seen ten or more times. The V and J genes are TRBV7-9 and TRBJ2-2; 8 bases line up with TRBD2. Trimming removed 3 bases from V and 6 bases from J; junction bases left unmatched: 6. In germline, CDR1 is SEHNR, CDR2 FQNEAQ (reference sequence). The CDR3 loop spans 15 amino acids. CDR3 protein: CASSFSSGPPGELFF. Written as DNA, the CDR3 is TGTGCCAGCAGCTTTTCTAGCGGGCCCCCCGGGGAGCTGTTTTTT.